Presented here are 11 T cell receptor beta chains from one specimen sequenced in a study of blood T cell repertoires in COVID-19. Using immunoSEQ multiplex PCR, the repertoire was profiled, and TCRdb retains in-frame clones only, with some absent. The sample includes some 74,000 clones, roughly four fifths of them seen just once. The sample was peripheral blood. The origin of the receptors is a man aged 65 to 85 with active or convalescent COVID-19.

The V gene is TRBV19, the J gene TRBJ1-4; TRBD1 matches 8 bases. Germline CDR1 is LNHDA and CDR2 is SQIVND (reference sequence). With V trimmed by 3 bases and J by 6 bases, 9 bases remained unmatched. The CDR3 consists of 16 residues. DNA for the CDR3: TGTGCCAGTAGTATGATTGGGTCGGGACAGGATGAAAAACTGTTTTTT. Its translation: CASSMIGSGQDEKLFF.

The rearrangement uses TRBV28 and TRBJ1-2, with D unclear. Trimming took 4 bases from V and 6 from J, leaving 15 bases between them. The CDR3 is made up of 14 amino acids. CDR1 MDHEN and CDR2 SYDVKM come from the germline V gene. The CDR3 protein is CASSSLYRGDGYTF. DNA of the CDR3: TGTGCCAGCAGTTCCCTTTATCGTGGAGATGGCTACACCTTC.

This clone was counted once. For the CDR3, the DNA is TGTGCCAGTGGCCTTCCGGGACAGGGGTCCCACGAGCAGTACTTC. Its protein product is CASGLPGQGSHEQYF. This chain uses TRBV28 with TRBJ2-7; 10 nucleotides agree with TRBD1. Germline V gene sequence: CDR1 MDHEN, CDR2 SYDVKM. The V gene end was trimmed by 9 bases and the J gene end by 5 bases; junction bases not matched to a gene: 13. CDR3 length equals 15 residues. The whole variable domain, remainder taken from reference TRBV28 and TRBJ2-7, is DVKVTQSSRYLVKRTGEKVFLECVQDMDHENMFWYRQDPGLGLRLIYFSYDVKMKEKGDIPEGYSVSREKKERFSLILESASTNQTSMYLCASGLPGQGSHEQYFGPGTRLTVT.

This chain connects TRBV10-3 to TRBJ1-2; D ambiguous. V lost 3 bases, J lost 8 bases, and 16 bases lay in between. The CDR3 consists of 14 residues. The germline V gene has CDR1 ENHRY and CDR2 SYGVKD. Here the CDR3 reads CAISELTGTGGYTF. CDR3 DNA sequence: TGTGCCATCAGTGAACTTACGGGAACGGGCGGCTACACCTTC.

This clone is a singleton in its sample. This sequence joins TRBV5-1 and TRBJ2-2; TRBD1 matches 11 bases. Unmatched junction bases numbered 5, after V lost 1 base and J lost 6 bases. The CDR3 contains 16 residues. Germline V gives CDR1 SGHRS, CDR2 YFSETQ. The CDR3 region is CASSLRTGGASGELFF. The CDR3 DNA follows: TGCGCCAGCAGCTTGCGGACAGGGGGCGCATCCGGGGAGCTGTTTTTT.

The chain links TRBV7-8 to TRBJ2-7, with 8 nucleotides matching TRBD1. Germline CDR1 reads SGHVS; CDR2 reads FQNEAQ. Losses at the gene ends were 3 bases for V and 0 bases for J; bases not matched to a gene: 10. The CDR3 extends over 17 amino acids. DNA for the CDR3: TGTGCCAGCAGCTTCCCCAGGGGGCGGGGTAACTCCTACGAGCAGTACTTC. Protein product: CASSFPRGRGNSYEQYF. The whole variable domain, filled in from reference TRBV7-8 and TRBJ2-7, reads GAGVSQSPRYKVAKRGQDVALRCDPISGHVSLFWYQQALGQGPEFLTYFQNEAQLDKSGLPSDRFFAERPEGSVSTLKIQRTQQEDSAVYLCASSFPRGRGNSYEQYFGPGTRLTVT.

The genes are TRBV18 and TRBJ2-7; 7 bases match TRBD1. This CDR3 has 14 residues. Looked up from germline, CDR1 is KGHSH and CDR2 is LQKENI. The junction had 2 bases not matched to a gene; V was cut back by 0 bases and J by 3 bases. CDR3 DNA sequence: TGTGCCAGCTCACCACCGGGACAGTTCTACGAGCAGTACTTC. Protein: CASSPPGQFYEQYF.

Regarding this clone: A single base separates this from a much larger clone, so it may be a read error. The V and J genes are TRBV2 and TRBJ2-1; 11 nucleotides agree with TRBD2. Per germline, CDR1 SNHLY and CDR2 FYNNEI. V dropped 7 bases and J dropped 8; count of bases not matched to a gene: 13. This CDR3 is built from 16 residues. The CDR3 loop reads CASKTKGGLAVHEQFF. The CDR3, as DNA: TGTGCCAGCAAGACAAAGGGGGGACTAGCGGTCCATGAGCAGTTCTTC.

This chain's CDR3 is CSADKNEQYF. The CDR3 DNA is TGCAGTGCTGACAAGAACGAGCAGTACTTC. This sequence joins TRBV20-1 and TRBJ2-7; no definite D call. The CDR3 loop spans 10 amino acids. V shed 5 bases and J shed 5 bases, with 7 bases lying between them. Germline loops: CDR1 DFQATT, CDR2 SNEGSKA (reference sequence).

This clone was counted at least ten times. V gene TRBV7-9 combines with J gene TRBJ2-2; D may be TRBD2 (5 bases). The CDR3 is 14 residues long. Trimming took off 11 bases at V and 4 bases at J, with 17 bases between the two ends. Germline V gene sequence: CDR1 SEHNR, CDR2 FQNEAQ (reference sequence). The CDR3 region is CASKRAESTGELFF. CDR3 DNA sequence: TGTGCCTCGAAGAGGGCCGAATCCACCGGGGAGCTGTTTTTT.

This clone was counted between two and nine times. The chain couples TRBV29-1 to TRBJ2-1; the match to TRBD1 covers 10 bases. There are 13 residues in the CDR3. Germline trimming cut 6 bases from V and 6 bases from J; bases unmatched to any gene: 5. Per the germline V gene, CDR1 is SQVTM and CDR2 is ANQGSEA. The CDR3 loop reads CSVETGGINEQFF. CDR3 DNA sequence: TGCAGCGTGGAGACAGGGGGCATCAATGAGCAGTTCTTC.